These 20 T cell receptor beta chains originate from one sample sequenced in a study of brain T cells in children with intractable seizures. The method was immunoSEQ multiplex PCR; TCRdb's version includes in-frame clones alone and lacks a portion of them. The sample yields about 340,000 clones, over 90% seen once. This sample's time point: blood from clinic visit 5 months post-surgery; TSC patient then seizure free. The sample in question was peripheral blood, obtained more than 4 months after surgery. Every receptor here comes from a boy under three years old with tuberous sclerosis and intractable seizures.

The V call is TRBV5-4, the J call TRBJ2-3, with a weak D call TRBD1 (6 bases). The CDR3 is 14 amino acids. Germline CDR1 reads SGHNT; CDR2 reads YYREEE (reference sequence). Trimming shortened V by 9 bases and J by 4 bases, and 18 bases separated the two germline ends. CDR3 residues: CATIGNRDPDTQYF. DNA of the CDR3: TGTGCCACCATAGGGAACAGGGATCCAGATACGCAGTATTTT.

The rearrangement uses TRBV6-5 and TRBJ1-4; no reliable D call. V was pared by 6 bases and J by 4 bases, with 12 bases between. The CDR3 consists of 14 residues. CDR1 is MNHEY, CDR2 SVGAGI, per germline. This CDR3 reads CASRPDPVNEKLFF. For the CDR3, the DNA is TGTGCCAGCAGACCCGACCCCGTTAATGAAAAACTGTTTTTT.

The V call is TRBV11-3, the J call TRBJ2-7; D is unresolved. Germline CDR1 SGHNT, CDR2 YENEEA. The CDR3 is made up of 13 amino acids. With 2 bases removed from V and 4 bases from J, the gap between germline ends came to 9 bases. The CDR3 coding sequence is TGTGCCAGCAGCTTAAGTCAGGCTTACGAGCAGTACTTC. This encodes CASSLSQAYEQYF.

CDR3 in DNA: TGTGCCAGTAGTATCAATCTGGGGGGGAAAGGCTCTGGGGCCAACGTCCTGACTTTC. This gives the protein CASSINLGGKGSGANVLTF. The chain is built from TRBV19 and TRBJ2-6, with 7 bases lining up with TRBD2. Looked up from germline, CDR1 is LNHDA and CDR2 is SQIVND (reference sequence). J gave up 0 bases and V 3 bases, and 11 bases lay outside the gene matches. CDR3 size: 19 residues.

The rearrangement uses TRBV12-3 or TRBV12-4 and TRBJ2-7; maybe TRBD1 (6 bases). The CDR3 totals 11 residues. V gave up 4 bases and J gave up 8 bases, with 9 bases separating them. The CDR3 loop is CASSSGQQQYF. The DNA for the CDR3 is TGTGCCAGCAGTTCCGGACAGCAGCAGTACTTC.

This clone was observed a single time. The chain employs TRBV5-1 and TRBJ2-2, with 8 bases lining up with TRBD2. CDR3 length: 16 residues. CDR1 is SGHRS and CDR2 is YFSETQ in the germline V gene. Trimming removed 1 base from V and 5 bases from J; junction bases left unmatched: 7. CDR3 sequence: CASSLLAGLETGELFF. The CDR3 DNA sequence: TGCGCCAGCAGCTTGTTGGCGGGACTAGAGACCGGGGAGCTGTTTTTT.

CDR3 region: CASSQAGQGDAEQYF. The CDR3 DNA sequence: TGTGCCAGCAGCCAAGCCGGACAGGGGGACGCCGAGCAGTACTTC. The chain carries TRBV3-1 (or the pseudogene TRBV3-2) and TRBJ2-7; 10 bases agree with TRBD1. The germline gives CDR1 LGHDT, CDR2 YNNKEL (reference sequence). With 1 base clipped from V and 6 bases from J, the junction kept 6 bases outside the gene matches. The CDR3 contains 15 residues.

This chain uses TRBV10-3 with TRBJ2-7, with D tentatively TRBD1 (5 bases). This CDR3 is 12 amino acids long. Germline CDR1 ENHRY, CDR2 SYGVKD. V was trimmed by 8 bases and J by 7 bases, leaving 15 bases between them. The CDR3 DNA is TGTGCCATCGGGGCCCTTGTTGGGGAGCAGTACTTC. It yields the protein CAIGALVGEQYF.

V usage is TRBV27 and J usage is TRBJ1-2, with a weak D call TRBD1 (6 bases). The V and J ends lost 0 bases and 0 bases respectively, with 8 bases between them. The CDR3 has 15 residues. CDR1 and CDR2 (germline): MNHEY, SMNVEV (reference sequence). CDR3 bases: TGTGCCAGCAGTTTATCGGCAGGGGCTAACTATGGCTACACCTTC. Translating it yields CASSLSAGANYGYTF.

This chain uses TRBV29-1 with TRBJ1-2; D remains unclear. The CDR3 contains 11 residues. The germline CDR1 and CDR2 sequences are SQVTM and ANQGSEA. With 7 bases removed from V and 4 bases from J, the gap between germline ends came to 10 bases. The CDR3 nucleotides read TGCAGCGCTCCGGACGGCTATGGCTACACCTTC. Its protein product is CSAPDGYGYTF.

CDR3 coding DNA: TGTGCCAGCAGTTACCCGATCGGGGGGCCGAGCTATGGCTACACCTTC. Translating gives CASSYPIGGPSYGYTF. This chain connects TRBV6-5 to TRBJ1-2; D possibly corresponds to TRBD1 (6 bases). Trimming cost V 2 bases and J 4 bases, with 17 bases left between them. The CDR3 is made up of 16 amino acids. Germline CDR1 and CDR2: MNHEY and SVGAGI.

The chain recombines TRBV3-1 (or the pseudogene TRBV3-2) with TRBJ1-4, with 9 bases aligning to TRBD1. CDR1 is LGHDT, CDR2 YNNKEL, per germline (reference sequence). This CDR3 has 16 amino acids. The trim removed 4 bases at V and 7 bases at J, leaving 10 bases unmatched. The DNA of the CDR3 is TGTGCCAGCAGCCTCATAACCTTGACAGGGGGTGAAAAACTGTTTTTT. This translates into CASSLITLTGGEKLFF.

This CDR3 reads CASSLGGWGGSGNTIYF. The CDR3 bases are TGTGCCAGCAGCTTAGGAGGATGGGGGGGGTCTGGAAACACCATATATTTT. The chain employs TRBV13 and TRBJ1-3, with D perhaps matching TRBD1 (5 bases). Germline V CDR1 and CDR2: PRHDT, FYEKMQ (reference sequence). The CDR3 loop spans 17 amino acids. The germline V and J ends were trimmed by 0 bases and 1 base, with 13 bases remaining between them.

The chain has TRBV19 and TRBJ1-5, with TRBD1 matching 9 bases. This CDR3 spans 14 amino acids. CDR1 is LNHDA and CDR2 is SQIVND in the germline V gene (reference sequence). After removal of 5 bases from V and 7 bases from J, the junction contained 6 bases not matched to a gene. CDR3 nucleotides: TGTGCCAGTAGTTCGGACAGGGGTGTCCAGCCCCAGCATTTT. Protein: CASSSDRGVQPQHF.

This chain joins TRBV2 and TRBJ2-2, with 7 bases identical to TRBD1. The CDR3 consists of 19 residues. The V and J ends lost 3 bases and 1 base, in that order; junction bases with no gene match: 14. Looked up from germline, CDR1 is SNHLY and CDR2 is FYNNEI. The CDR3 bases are TGTGCCAGCAGTGATATGACAGGACAGGCGCTTATGAACACCGGGGAGCTGTTTTTT. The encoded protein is CASSDMTGQALMNTGELFF. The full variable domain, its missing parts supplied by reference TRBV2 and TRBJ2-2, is EPEVTQTPSHQVTQMGQEVILRCVPISNHLYFYWYRQILGQKVEFLVSFYNNEISEKSEIFDDQFSVERPDGSNFTLKIRSTKLEDSAMYFCASSDMTGQALMNTGELFFGEGSRLTVL.

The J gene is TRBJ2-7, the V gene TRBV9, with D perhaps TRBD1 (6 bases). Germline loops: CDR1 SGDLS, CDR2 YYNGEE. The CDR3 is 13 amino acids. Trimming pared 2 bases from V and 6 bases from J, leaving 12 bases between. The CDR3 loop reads CASSVGTSSEQYF. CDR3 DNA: TGTGCCAGCAGCGTGGGGACATCGAGCGAGCAGTACTTC.

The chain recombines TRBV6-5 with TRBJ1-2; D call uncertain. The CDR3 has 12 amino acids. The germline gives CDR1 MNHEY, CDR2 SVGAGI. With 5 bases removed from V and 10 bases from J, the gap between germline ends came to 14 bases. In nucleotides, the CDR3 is TGTGCCAGCAGTAACGGCCTGAGTGTCTACACCTTC. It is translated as CASSNGLSVYTF.

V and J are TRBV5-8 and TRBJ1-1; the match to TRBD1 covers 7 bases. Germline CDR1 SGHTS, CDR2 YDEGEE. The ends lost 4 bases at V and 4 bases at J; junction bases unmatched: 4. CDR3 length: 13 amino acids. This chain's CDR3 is CASSRQGGTEAFF. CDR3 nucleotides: TGTGCCAGCAGCCGACAGGGAGGCACTGAAGCTTTCTTT.

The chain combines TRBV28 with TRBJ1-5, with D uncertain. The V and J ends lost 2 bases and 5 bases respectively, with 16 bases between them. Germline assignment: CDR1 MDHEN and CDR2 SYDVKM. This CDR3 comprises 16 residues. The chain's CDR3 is CASSLLRGRIDQPQHF. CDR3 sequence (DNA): TGTGCCAGCAGTTTACTCCGGGGTCGGATTGATCAGCCCCAGCATTTT.

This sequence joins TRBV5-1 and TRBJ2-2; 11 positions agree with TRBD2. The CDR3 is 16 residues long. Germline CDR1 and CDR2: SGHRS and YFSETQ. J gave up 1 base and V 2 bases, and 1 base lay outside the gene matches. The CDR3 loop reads CASSFTSGGNTGELFF. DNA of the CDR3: TGCGCCAGCAGCTTTACTAGCGGGGGGAACACCGGGGAGCTGTTTTTT.